The sample holds one count of the clone carrying this T cell receptor beta chain. The source of the sample is a study of yellow fever vaccine responses in identical twins. The germline gives CDR1 MNHNS, CDR2 SASEGT. This CDR3 has 17 amino acids. The junction had 5 bases not matched to a gene; V was cut back by 6 bases and J by 0 bases. TCRdb redid the calling of the RT-PCR reads with MiXCR, one entry per CDR3 protein. The data contain 14,000 or so distinct CDR3 sequences, approximately 84% of them singletons. The J gene is TRBJ2-1, the V gene TRBV6-1, with 13 positions matching TRBD2. This receptor was obtained from a woman aged 18-29 years who received the yellow fever vaccine. The sequences come from T cells from blood (PBMCs), unsorted or a sorted subset (not recorded which), collected before or after yellow fever vaccination (not recorded which). The CDR3 loop is CASRGTSGVLSYNEQFF. CDR3 bases: TGTGCCAGCAGGGGGACTAGCGGGGTACTCTCCTACAATGAGCAGTTCTTC.